A selection of T cell receptor beta chains follows, all from one sample in a study of T cell responses to AZD1222 COVID-19 vaccine. Only in-frame clones appear in the TCRdb table, and some are missing; sequencing was by immunoSEQ multiplex PCR. Counted here are about 140,000 clones, around 90% occurring once; the ten biggest clones make up 7.5% to 9.5%. Source: peripheral blood, taken 28 days after the second dose of the MenACWY control vaccine. Receptors originate from an adult who received the MenACWY meningococcal vaccine as a control. The CDR3 runs from the conserved cysteine through the conserved F or W. Fields, in order: CDR3 protein, CDR3 DNA, CDR3 length, J gene, clone size, D gene, V gene. The D gene is left open where the match is weak. Size is stated for part of the rows, as once, few or many counts, or as a class when the clone is expanded.

CDR3aa: CATSRKRELPNQPQHF
CDR3nt: TGTGCCACCAGCAGAAAAAGGGAATTACCCAATCAGCCCCAGCATTTT
len: 16
j_gene: TRBJ1-5
abundance: -
d_gene: -
v_gene: TRBV15

CDR3aa: CASKIQNTEAFF
CDR3nt: TGTGCCAGCAAAATACAGAACACTGAAGCTTTCTTT
len: 12
j_gene: TRBJ1-1
abundance: -
d_gene: -
v_gene: TRBV2

CDR3aa: CASRDGPDEKLFF
CDR3nt: TGTGCCAGTAGGGATGGACCAGATGAAAAACTGTTTTTT
len: 13
j_gene: TRBJ1-4
abundance: -
d_gene: -
v_gene: TRBV19

CDR3aa: CASSQGLAGVETQYF
CDR3nt: TGTGCCAGCAGCCAAGGACTAGCTGGCGTGGAGACCCAGTACTTC
len: 15
j_gene: TRBJ2-5
abundance: -
d_gene: TRBD2
v_gene: TRBV14

CDR3aa: CASTGTSGSYEQYF
CDR3nt: TGTGCCAGCACCGGGACTAGCGGCTCCTACGAGCAGTACTTC
len: 14
j_gene: TRBJ2-7
abundance: -
d_gene: TRBD2
v_gene: TRBV28

CDR3aa: CASRKQGRNEQYF
CDR3nt: TGTGCCAGCAGAAAACAGGGAAGAAACGAGCAGTACTTC
len: 13
j_gene: TRBJ2-7
abundance: -
d_gene: -
v_gene: TRBV28

CDR3aa: CASSLAVGLAGLNEQFF
CDR3nt: TGTGCCAGCAGCTTAGCGGTAGGACTAGCGGGGCTCAATGAGCAGTTCTTC
len: 17
j_gene: TRBJ2-1
abundance: few
d_gene: TRBD2
v_gene: TRBV7-8

CDR3aa: CASSPQETQYF
CDR3nt: TGTGCCAGCAGCCCTCAAGAGACCCAGTACTTC
len: 11
j_gene: TRBJ2-5
abundance: -
d_gene: -
v_gene: TRBV3-1/TRBV3-2

CDR3aa: CASSLERGAKNIQYF
CDR3nt: TGTGCCAGCAGCTTAGAAAGGGGAGCCAAAAACATTCAGTACTTC
len: 15
j_gene: TRBJ2-4
abundance: -
d_gene: -
v_gene: TRBV7-2

CDR3aa: CASSLIGAGAGQPQHF
CDR3nt: TGTGCCAGCAGCTTAATCGGGGCAGGGGCCGGTCAGCCCCAGCATTTT
len: 16
j_gene: TRBJ1-5
abundance: -
d_gene: -
v_gene: TRBV7-2

CDR3aa: CASHAGTGGTYEQYF
CDR3nt: TGTGCCAGCCACGCCGGGACAGGGGGGACCTACGAGCAGTACTTC
len: 15
j_gene: TRBJ2-7
abundance: -
d_gene: TRBD1
v_gene: TRBV6-1

CDR3aa: CAWSVAGAADTQYF
CDR3nt: TGTGCCTGGAGTGTGGCGGGGGCGGCAGATACGCAGTATTTT
len: 14
j_gene: TRBJ2-3
abundance: -
d_gene: -
v_gene: TRBV30

CDR3aa: CASSFGQGGSTDTQYF
CDR3nt: TGTGCCAGCAGTTTTGGGCAGGGCGGGAGCACAGATACGCAGTATTTT
len: 16
j_gene: TRBJ2-3
abundance: -
d_gene: -
v_gene: TRBV27

CDR3aa: CASSLQEDQPQHF
CDR3nt: TGTGCCAGCAGCCTACAGGAGGATCAGCCCCAGCATTTT
len: 13
j_gene: TRBJ1-5
abundance: -
d_gene: -
v_gene: TRBV7-8

CDR3aa: CASSEVGGTPNEKLFF
CDR3nt: TGTGCCAGCAGTGAAGTAGGGGGTACCCCTAATGAAAAACTGTTTTTT
len: 16
j_gene: TRBJ1-4
abundance: once
d_gene: -
v_gene: TRBV2

CDR3aa: CASSKRGGQGGADTQYF
CDR3nt: TGTGCCAGCAGCAAAAGGGGAGGACAGGGAGGGGCAGATACGCAGTATTTT
len: 17
j_gene: TRBJ2-3
abundance: -
d_gene: -
v_gene: TRBV21-1

CDR3aa: CATSDAGAYGYTF
CDR3nt: TGTGCCACCAGTGATGCCGGGGCCTATGGCTACACCTTC
len: 13
j_gene: TRBJ1-2
abundance: -
d_gene: -
v_gene: TRBV24-1

CDR3aa: CASSYSNSQGQETQYF
CDR3nt: TGTGCCAGCAGTTACTCAAACTCCCAGGGTCAAGAGACCCAGTACTTC
len: 16
j_gene: TRBJ2-5
abundance: -
d_gene: -
v_gene: TRBV6-5